The text below deals with one TCR beta chain. This specimen belongs to a study of blood T cell repertoires in COVID-19. On the study more broadly: COVID-19 samples from acute and convalescent phases originated in the United States, Italy and Spain. In each case, the material was cDNA or gDNA derived from T cells, B-cell-depleted T cells, or PBMCs.

Original data processing: Estimated nucleated cell counts came from reference gene primer amplification. Sequenced by immunoSEQ multiplex PCR; TCRdb stores in-frame clones only, minus some. Clone size and the V and J calls come from that table; the DNA yielded D and trimming. The table has 70,000 or so clones, roughly three quarters seen once; the top ten hold around 21%. Material: peripheral blood. This TCR derives from a man in his 70s with acute or convalescent COVID-19.

The CDR3 DNA follows: TGTGCCAGCAGCTTAGGGGGACTCGCCGAGCAGTACTTC. This codes for CASSLGGLAEQYF. The chain links TRBV7-2 to TRBJ2-7, with D possibly TRBD2 on 6 matching bases. This CDR3 is built from 13 residues. Trimming pared 1 base from V and 6 bases from J, leaving 10 bases between. Germline V gene sequence: CDR1 SGHTA, CDR2 FQGNSA. Combining the CDR3 with reference TRBV7-2 and TRBJ2-7 gives the whole variable domain GAGVSQSPSNKVTEKGKDVELRCDPISGHTALYWYRQSLGQGLEFLIYFQGNSAPDKSGLPSDRFSAERTGGSVSTLTIQRTQQEDSAVYLCASSLGGLAEQYFGPGTRLTVT.